The 10 T cell receptor beta chains reported below all come from one sample, sequenced in a study of post-analysis software for immune sequencing data. These receptors have no known antigen. Overall study results and limits: Relative to controls, patients had a few TRBV segments at higher frequency, with TRBV5-6, TRBV5-1 and TRBV20-1 among these.

cDNA libraries of TCR beta carried unique molecular identifiers. TCRdb reprocessed the PCR reads with MiXCR, giving one entry per CDR3 protein. The table includes 350,000 to 450,000 distinct CDR3 sequences, more than 30% detected once. Sample: blood. These receptors were collected from a girl aged 2-10 years with multiple sclerosis.

This clonotype was seen a few times. This sequence joins TRBV20-1 and TRBJ2-3; 12 bases are a match to TRBD2. In germline, CDR1 is DFQATT, CDR2 SNEGSKA (reference sequence). Losses at the gene ends were 3 bases for V and 5 bases for J; bases not matched to a gene: 9. This CDR3 has 16 amino acids. The CDR3 DNA reads as TGCAGTGCTAGGAAACCGGGACTAGCGGGTGGAGATACGCAGTATTTT. Translating gives CSARKPGLAGGDTQYF.

The V call is TRBV7-2, the J call TRBJ2-7; no reliable D call. V was pared by 7 bases and J by 7 bases, with 11 bases between. The CDR3 contains 11 residues. Germline CDR1 SGHTA, CDR2 FQGNSA. This CDR3 is CASTDYNEQYF. CDR3 sequence (DNA): TGTGCCAGCACCGATTACAATGAGCAGTACTTC.

This clonotype occurred a few times. The chain carries TRBV7-8 and TRBJ2-3, with D possibly matching TRBD1 (6 bases). Deletions cut 1 base from V and 3 bases from J, with 14 bases between. The CDR3 contains 16 residues. From germline, CDR1 is SGHVS and CDR2 FQNEAQ. The CDR3 DNA sequence: TGTGCCAGCAGCTTAGTATTGGCCAGGGGAACAGATACGCAGTATTTT. Translating it yields CASSLVLARGTDTQYF.

This clonotype was detected only a few times. The chain is built from TRBV3-1 and TRBJ2-7, with unresolved D. This CDR3 is built from 12 residues. Germline CDR1 and CDR2: LGHDT and YNNKEL (reference sequence). V was clipped by 4 bases and J by 1 base, with 5 bases between them. This chain's CDR3 is CASSPTSYEQYF. The CDR3 nucleotides read TGTGCCAGCAGCCCGACATCCTACGAGCAGTACTTC.

Regarding this clonotype: The junction shows a germline mismatch at one end, possibly a read error. V is TRBV25-1 and J is TRBJ2-7; TRBD2 matches 12 bases. The DNA end is more similar to TRBJ2-5, so the J call may be wrong. This CDR3 spans 16 amino acids. Germline loops: CDR1 MGHDK, CDR2 SYGVNS. In nucleotides, the CDR3 is TGTGCCAGTAGTGAGACTGGACTAGCGGGATACGAGACCCAGTACTTC. This codes for CASSETGLAGYETQYF.

This clonotype was counted only a few times. The V gene is TRBV15, the J gene TRBJ2-7, with 9 bases that match TRBD2. The junction had 8 bases not matched to a gene; V was cut back by 6 bases and J by 5 bases. This CDR3 spans 14 amino acids. CDR1 and CDR2 from the germline V gene are LNHNV and YYDKDF (reference sequence). In nucleotides, the CDR3 is TGTGCCACCAGTCACGCTAGCGGGGTGAACGAGCAGTACTTC. It codes for CATSHASGVNEQYF.

The chain couples TRBV12-3 or TRBV12-4 to TRBJ2-2; D gene unclear. The V end lost 1 base, the J end lost 0 bases, and 6 bases lay between the germline ends. CDR3 length: 15 amino acids. The CDR3 DNA follows: TGTGCCAGCAGTTTAGGGGGTTCGAACACCGGGGAGCTGTTTTTT. Protein sequence: CASSLGGSNTGELFF.

V usage is TRBV20-1 and J usage is TRBJ2-5; no reliable D call. The DNA matches TRBJ2-7 better at its end, which makes the J call doubtful. Germline CDR1 is DFQATT and CDR2 is SNEGSKA (reference sequence). The CDR3 length is 13 residues. The chain's CDR3 is CSATYSFGYEQYF. In nucleotides, the CDR3 is TGCAGTGCTACTTACTCGTTCGGTTACGAGCAGTACTTC.

The CDR3 here is CSASRFSSGDRSYEQYF. CDR3 sequence (DNA): TGCAGTGCTAGTCGGTTCAGTAGCGGGGATCGCTCCTACGAGCAGTACTTC. The rearrangement links TRBV20-1 to TRBJ2-7; TRBD2 matches 8 bases. This CDR3 has 17 residues. V lost 3 bases and J lost 0; bases outside the gene matches: 13. The germline V gene encodes CDR1 DFQATT and CDR2 SNEGSKA (reference sequence).

V and J are TRBV6-6 and TRBJ1-5, with TRBD1 matching 8 bases. Per the germline V gene, CDR1 is MNHNY and CDR2 is SVGAGI (reference sequence). J lost 5 bases, V lost 5 bases, and 8 bases had no gene match. The CDR3 has 15 amino acids. The CDR3 sequence: CASSPTGVTYQPQHF. The CDR3 nucleotides are TGTGCCAGCAGTCCGACAGGGGTCACATATCAGCCCCAGCATTTT.